This T cell receptor beta chain was sequenced for a study of blood T cell repertoires in COVID-19. Study information: The United States, Italy and Spain were the sources of the acute and convalescent COVID-19 samples.

TCRdb's table, derived via immunoSEQ multiplex PCR, lists solely in-frame clones and lacks some. The repertoire has nearly 350,000 clones, more than 85% of them found once; the top ten carry over 0.8%. V was cut by 8 bases and J by 2 bases, with 14 bases left in between. This CDR3 region has 14 residues. Germline lookup yields CDR1 MNHEY and CDR2 SVGAGI. This sequence originates from a young woman who had recovered from COVID-19. The chain has TRBV6-5 and TRBJ2-3, with D possibly matching TRBD1 (5 bases). The sequenced material came from PBMCs or T cells enriched from blood (not recorded which). The CDR3 sequence: CASYTRVPTDTQYF. CDR3 nucleotides: TGTGCCAGCTATACCAGGGTTCCCACAGATACGCAGTATTTT.